This TCR beta chain was sequenced for a study of blood T cell repertoires in COVID-19. In the study overall: The United States, Italy and Spain supplied acute and convalescent COVID-19 samples. PBMCs, B-cell-depleted T cells, or T cells provided the cDNA or gDNA that made up the material.

In the source study's methods: By means of reference gene primer amplification, nucleated cell counts were estimated. Method: immunoSEQ multiplex PCR; TCRdb's copy keeps in-frame clones and lacks some. V and J calls and clone size are as listed in that table; D and trimming were resolved from the DNA. The sample lists about 74,000 clones; more than 75% were seen once. Germline CDR1 reads SGHTA; CDR2 reads FQGNSA. CDR3 length: 13 amino acids. Trimming took off 3 bases at V and 6 bases at J, with 11 bases between the two ends. This TCR derives from a human donor in a cohort sampled during active COVID-19. Sequencing was done on a sample of peripheral blood. This chain connects TRBV7-2 to TRBJ1-2, with a tentative D call TRBD1 (6 bases). Here the CDR3 reads CASSFSGGNGYTF. Here the CDR3 DNA reads TGTGCCAGCAGCTTCAGCGGGGGCAATGGCTACACCTTC.